The next 2 T cell receptor beta chains were all read from a single sample in a study of blood T cell repertoires in COVID-19. Sequenced by immunoSEQ multiplex PCR; TCRdb stores in-frame clones only, minus some. The data hold 97,000 or so clones, with approximately 90% observed a single time. The sequencing input was peripheral blood. These receptors originate from a man in his 60s with acute or convalescent COVID-19.

This clone was seen only once. The rearrangement joins TRBV5-1 to TRBJ1-6, with unresolved D. CDR1 is SGHRS and CDR2 is YFSETQ in the germline V gene. The CDR3 is 16 residues long. V lost 0 bases and J 9 bases, leaving 16 bases between the germline ends. CDR3 residues: CASSLEDAGRGSPLHF. The CDR3 region has the DNA TGCGCCAGCAGCTTGGAAGACGCGGGCCGTGGTTCACCCCTCCACTTT.

The CDR3 DNA reads TGTGCCATCAGGCCCGAGGGGGTTGCTCCCAGGAACACTGAAGCTTTCTTT. Translation gives CAIRPEGVAPRNTEAFF. V gene TRBV10-3 combines with J gene TRBJ1-1; a weak D match, TRBD1 (6 bases). This CDR3 contains 17 residues. Trimming left V 6 bases short and J 1 base short, with 21 bases between. The germline gives CDR1 ENHRY, CDR2 SYGVKD.